The sequence of this TCR beta chain was determined in a study of beta chain features in type 1 diabetes. Whole-study findings and limits: Highly expressing activated T cells could be over-counted with a cDNA template. Insertions at VDJ junctions were less frequent in type 1 diabetes patients. These patients also deleted more nucleotides at the same junctions.

The collection from each donor was one heparinised blood draw averaging roughly 110 mL. All sorted populations exceeded 95% purity. A note on this clone: Its antigen is as yet unknown.

The study reverse transcribed the entire isolated RNA, so it sequenced expressed TCRB transcripts. Clones were read by immunoSEQ multiplex PCR, and TCRdb kept only the in-frame ones, dropping some. Altogether hundreds of thousands of clones are present, roughly 12% being singletons, with the ten largest covering around 0.02%. This receptor was taken from a man aged 18 to 29 in good health. Sequenced: naive CD4+ T cells from blood.

CDR3 sequence (DNA): TGTGCCAGCAGTCGCGGGACAGGGTATGGCTACACCTTC. This encodes CASSRGTGYGYTF. The V call is TRBV27, the J call TRBJ1-2; 9 bases map to TRBD1. The CDR3 loop spans 13 amino acids. Germline V gives CDR1 MNHEY, CDR2 SMNVEV (reference sequence). The ends lost 5 bases at V and 5 bases at J; junction bases unmatched: 3.